This T cell receptor beta chain was identified in a study of OX40 agonist ivuxolimab in advanced cancers. Study as a whole: Patients were dosed with the agonistic anti-OX40 (CD134) antibody ivuxolimab. One hepatocellular carcinoma and a couple of cutaneous melanoma patients partially responded.

The CDR3 runs 14 residues. Germline loops: CDR1 SGHAT, CDR2 FQDESV (reference sequence). Losses at the gene ends were 5 bases for V and 4 bases for J; bases not matched to a gene: 6. General study findings and limits: CD4+ and CD8+ T cells in blood underwent clonal expansion by week 6 at 0.1 to 3.0 mg/kg.

The table came from immunoSEQ multiplex PCR; TCRdb's copy has only in-frame clones and leaves some out. The table has about 79,000 clones, about 90% seen once; the top ten hold around 4.3%. About this clone itself: Its antigen is currently unknown.

This specimen consisted of CD4+ or CD8+ T cells sorted from blood, obtained in a trial of the OX40 agonist ivuxolimab. The V and J genes are TRBV11-1 and TRBJ1-1, with 8 bases fitting TRBD1. The clonotype comes from an adult with an advanced solid tumor such as melanoma, head and neck, liver or kidney cancer. CDR3 bases: TGTGCCAGCAGCCCAGGGGGCGGGAGCACTGAAGCTTTCTTT. It codes for CASSPGGGSTEAFF.